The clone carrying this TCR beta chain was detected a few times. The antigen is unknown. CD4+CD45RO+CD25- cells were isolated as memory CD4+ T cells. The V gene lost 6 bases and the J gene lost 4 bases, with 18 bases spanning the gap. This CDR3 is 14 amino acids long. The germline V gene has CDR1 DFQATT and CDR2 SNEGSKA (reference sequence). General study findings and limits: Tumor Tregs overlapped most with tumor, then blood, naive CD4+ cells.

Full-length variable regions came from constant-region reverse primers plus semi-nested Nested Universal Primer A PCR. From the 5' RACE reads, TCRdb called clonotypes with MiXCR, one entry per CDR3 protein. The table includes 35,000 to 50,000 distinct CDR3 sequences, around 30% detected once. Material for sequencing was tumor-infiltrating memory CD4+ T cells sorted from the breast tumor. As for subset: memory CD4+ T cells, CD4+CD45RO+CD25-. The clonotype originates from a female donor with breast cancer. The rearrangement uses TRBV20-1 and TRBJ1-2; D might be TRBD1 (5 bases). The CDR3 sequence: CSAILDGGTYGYTF. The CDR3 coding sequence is TGCAGTGCGATACTCGATGGGGGGACCTATGGCTACACCTTC.